This T cell receptor beta chain is from a study of T-cell reconstitution after alpha-beta-depleted transplantation in children. Preparing the TCRbeta library involved the use of unique molecular identifiers. Via MiXCR, TCRdb re-called the PCR reads, giving one row per CDR3 protein. Altogether about 250,000 distinct CDR3 sequences are present, around 25% being singletons, with the ten largest covering 4% to 6%. Only a few counts were recorded for this clonotype. The antigen remains undetermined. Study-wide findings and caveats: Reportedly, roughly two months post-transplant, alpha-beta T cells arose from several hundred expanded graft clones. Newly generated T cells supplied most T-cell counts and diversity one year post-transplant.

The CDR3 has 19 residues. Trimming removed 0 bases from V and 0 bases from J, with 19 bases in between. CDR1 SGHRS and CDR2 YFSETQ come from the germline V gene. The TCR originated in a female patient between 2 and 15 years old who had a stem cell transplant for congenital amegakaryocytic thrombocytopenia, so the T cells may come from the graft donor. The sample consisted of PBMCs, mostly from graft donor cells, taken 360 days after TCRalphabeta/CD19-depleted stem cell transplant. V is TRBV5-1 and J is TRBJ2-4; D unresolved. This CDR3 reads CASSLVGRPSTLAKNIQYF. CDR3 in DNA: TGCGCCAGCAGCTTGGTAGGTCGACCGTCCACGTTAGCCAAAAACATTCAGTACTTC.